A selection of T cell receptor beta chains follows, all from one sample in a study of shared T cell receptors in the human thymus. Data came from immunoSEQ multiplex PCR; TCRdb stores just in-frame clones and leaves some out. The sample contains about 380,000 clones, roughly 94% of which appear only once. Sequenced sample: thymocytes. These receptors came from a human donor. CDR3s include the opening cysteine and the closing phenylalanine or tryptophan. The D gene is left open where the match is weak. Rows give clone size only sometimes, using once, few, many, or a class for an expanded clone.

>TRBJ2-5|TRBV18|NA|NA
TGTGCCAGCTCACCACGCGCTCCCCCCCGGGAACAAGAGACCCAGTACTTC
CASSPRAPPREQETQYF
>TRBJ1-5|TRBV7-9|NA|NA
TGTGCCAGCAGCTCGGGGGCGGGGCCCCAGCATTTT
CASSSGAGPQHF
>TRBJ2-1|TRBV5-1|NA|NA
TGCGCCAGCAGCTTGGTCGCAGACTACTCCTACAATGAGCAGTTCTTC
CASSLVADYSYNEQFF
>TRBJ2-2|TRBV28|NA|NA
TGTGCCAGCAGTCCCGCCCGGGAGCTGTTTTTT
CASSPARELFF
>TRBJ2-2|TRBV7-7|NA|TRBD2
TGTGCTAGCTCAGCGGGAGCGAACACCGGGGAGCTGTTTTTT
CASSAGANTGELFF
>TRBJ2-1|TRBV5-1|NA|TRBD1
TGCGCCAGCAGCTTGGAATCAGGGACAGGGGTTAATGAGCAGTTCTTC
CASSLESGTGVNEQFF
>TRBJ1-6|TRBV15|NA|TRBD1
TGTGCCACCAGCGCAACGACAGGGAATAGAAATTCACCCCTCCACTTT
CATSATTGNRNSPLHF
>TRBJ2-2|TRBV28|NA|NA
TGTGCCAGCAGTTCCGGATGGGGGGACACCGGGGAGCTGTTTTTT
CASSSGWGDTGELFF
>TRBJ2-1|TRBV5-1|NA|TRBD2
TGCGCCAGCAGCTTTAGCGGGAGCCCCTACAATGAGCAGTTCTTC
CASSFSGSPYNEQFF
>TRBJ2-7|TRBV28|once|TRBD1
TGTGCCAGCAGTTTAGACGAGGGGGCCACCTACGAGCAGTACTTC
CASSLDEGATYEQYF
>TRBJ2-1|TRBV6-1|NA|NA
TGTGCCAGCAGTGGCGGTTCTGGGGAGAAGAGCAATGAGCAGTTCTTC
CASSGGSGEKSNEQFF
>TRBJ2-3|TRBV5-1|once|NA
TGCGCCAGCAGCTCCCCATTTGTGGGCCCCACAGATACGCAGTATTTT
CASSSPFVGPTDTQYF
>TRBJ1-3|TRBV6-1|NA|NA
TGTGCCAGCCGTGGGGGGTTGGAGACTGGAAACACCATATATTTT
CASRGGLETGNTIYF
>TRBJ2-7|TRBV5-4|NA|NA
TGTGCCAGCAGCTCCAGCTGGGGGGCCCTGGACGAGCAGTACTTC
CASSSSWGALDEQYF
>TRBJ2-3|TRBV11-1|NA|NA
TGTGCCAGCAGCTTAGGGAGTACTCGGGACACCACAGATACGCAGTATTTT
CASSLGSTRDTTDTQYF
>TRBJ2-1|TRBV7-9|NA|NA
TGTGCCAGCAGCCCCCCCTGGGGGGAGGCCAATGAGCAGTTCTTC
CASSPPWGEANEQFF
>TRBJ2-5|TRBV30|NA|TRBD1
TGTGCCTTCTTCACAGGGGGCGAGACCCAGTACTTC
CAFFTGGETQYF
>TRBJ1-5|TRBV4-3|NA|TRBD1
TGCGCCAGCAGTCAAGGACCGACAGGGGGCAATCAGCCCCAGCATTTT
CASSQGPTGGNQPQHF
>TRBJ1-5|TRBV21-1|NA|NA
TGTGCCAGCAGCAAATCGGTGCTGGGGGGTCATAGCAATCAGCCCCAGCATTTT
CASSKSVLGGHSNQPQHF
>TRBJ1-1|TRBV28|NA|TRBD1
TGTGCCAGCAGCAACCTTCAGGGGGCTCGTGACACTGAAGCTTTCTTT
CASSNLQGARDTEAFF
>TRBJ2-7|TRBV5-6|NA|TRBD1
TGTGCCAGCAGCCTCTATTCCGGGACAGCTCCACCCTACGAGCAGTACTTC
CASSLYSGTAPPYEQYF
>TRBJ2-1|TRBV5-4|NA|NA
TGTGCCAGCAGCTTGGGACAGGAGGGGAATGAGCAGTTCTTC
CASSLGQEGNEQFF
>TRBJ2-1|TRBV19|NA|TRBD1
TGTGCCAGTAGTAACGGACAGGGAGTAGGTGAGCAGTTCTTC
CASSNGQGVGEQFF
>TRBJ2-7|TRBV6-5|NA|NA
TGTGCCAGCAGTTACTCGAGGGGGACCCATAGATACGAGCAGTACTTC
CASSYSRGTHRYEQYF
>TRBJ2-1|TRBV19|NA|TRBD1
TGTGCCAGTAGTACCTGGACAGGGGGAGGTTGGGATGAGCAGTTCTTC
CASSTWTGGGWDEQFF
>TRBJ2-6|TRBV27|NA|NA
TGTGCCACCCTACCTGGGGCGCAAGGGGCCAACGTCCTGACTTTC
CATLPGAQGANVLTF
>TRBJ1-2|TRBV14|NA|NA
TGTGCCAGCAGCCAAGCCCCCGGGGGAGGGGAAGATAACTATGGCTACACCTTC
CASSQAPGGGEDNYGYTF
>TRBJ1-2|TRBV6-1|NA|TRBD1
TGTGCCAGCAGTCTGACAGGGGGCGACTATGGCTACACCTTC
CASSLTGGDYGYTF
>TRBJ2-7|TRBV25-1|NA|NA
TGTGCCAGCAAGGGCGAGGGGGGGAGGGTCGAGCAGTACTTC
CASKGEGGRVEQYF
>TRBJ2-1|TRBV5-1|NA|NA
TGCGCCAGCAGCTTGGTTAGCGGAGAATACAATGAGCAGTTCTTC
CASSLVSGEYNEQFF
>TRBJ2-7|TRBV6-1|NA|TRBD1
TGTGCCAGCAGTGATTTACCGGGACAGGGGAACGAGCAGTACTTC
CASSDLPGQGNEQYF
>TRBJ2-7|TRBV5-1|NA|TRBD1
TGCGCCAGCAGCTTTCCGGGACAGGGGTACGAGCAGTACTTC
CASSFPGQGYEQYF
>TRBJ2-5|TRBV28|NA|NA
TGTGCCAGCAGTTTAGGTGGAGGGGAGACCCAGTACTTC
CASSLGGGETQYF
>TRBJ2-1|TRBV10-1|once|NA
TGCGCCAGCAGTCAACCCGGGAGTAAGGGGGACAATGAGCAGTTCTTC
CASSQPGSKGDNEQFF
>TRBJ2-1|TRBV6-1|NA|NA
TGTGCCAGCCTAAGGGACTCGAGCTCCTACAATGAGCAGTTCTTC
CASLRDSSSYNEQFF
>TRBJ1-1|TRBV27|NA|NA
TGTGCCAGCAGTTTATCGGGTGGGCTAGCTTTCTTT
CASSLSGGLAFF
>TRBJ1-1|TRBV5-5|NA|NA
TGTGCCAGCAGCCGTCAGGGGAACACTGAAGCTTTCTTT
CASSRQGNTEAFF
>TRBJ2-1|TRBV19|NA|NA
TGTGCCAGTAGTAGGGGCGGTTACAATGAGCAGTTCTTC
CASSRGGYNEQFF
>TRBJ2-2|TRBV5-6|NA|TRBD1
TGTGCCAGCAGCTTGGCCTCGTCAGGGGGCTCAAACACCGGGGAGCTGTTTTTT
CASSLASSGGSNTGELFF
>TRBJ1-2|TRBV29-1|once|NA
TGCAGCGTTGATATGGGACTGTGGGGCTACACCTTC
CSVDMGLWGYTF
>TRBJ2-7|TRBV5-3|NA|NA
TGTGCCAGAAGCTTGATCCGGGGGAACAACGAGCAGTACTTC
CARSLIRGNNEQYF